What follows are 12 T cell receptor beta chains derived from one specimen sequenced in a study of T cell clonality in common variable immunodeficiency. Assay used: immunoSEQ multiplex PCR; TCRdb lists only in-frame clones, some missing. The sample includes about 37,000 clones, none of them occurring once. Sequenced material: peripheral blood mononuclear cells. These receptors all stem from a person aged 18-69 years in good health.

This clone was found many times. The observed sequence ends 3 residues before the CDR3 terminus, with the missing tail filled in from the germline J gene. The chain couples TRBV7-8 to TRBJ2-5, with 9 bases matching TRBD2. CDR1 SGHVS and CDR2 FQNEAQ come from the germline V gene. After removal of 1 base from V and 4 bases from J, the junction contained 13 bases not matched to a gene. The length of the CDR3 is 18 residues. CDR3: CASSLVPGLAILRETQYF. Partial CDR3 DNA: TGTGCCAGCAGCTTAGTTCCGGGACTAGCTATTCTGAGAGAGACC.

This clone was seen at least ten times. At one of its ends the junction is not consistent with the germline gene, which may arise from a read error. Read coverage stops 3 residues before the CDR3 terminus; the germline J gene supplies the remainder. This chain uses TRBV7-9 with TRBJ2-3; TRBD1 matches 9 bases. CDR1 and CDR2 from the germline V gene are SEHNR and FQNEAQ (reference sequence). CDR3 length: 14 amino acids. The CDR3 reads CASSPTGGTDTQYF. The CDR3 DNA, read in part, is TGTGCCAGCAGCCCAACAGGGGGCACCGATACG.

Concerning this clone itself: The sequence runs out 3 residues before the end of the CDR3; the remainder is reconstructed from the germline J gene. V usage is TRBV7-8 and J usage is TRBJ2-7, with TRBD1 matching over 7 bases. The CDR3 length is 16 residues. The junction had 9 bases not matched to a gene; V was cut back by 1 base and J by 3 bases. Looked up from germline, CDR1 is SGHVS and CDR2 is FQNEAQ. CDR3 bases read: TGTGCCAGCAGCTTAGAAGACAGGGCATCTTACTACGAG. It specifies CASSLEDRASYYE. The full CDR3 reads CASSLEDRASYYEQYF.

This clone has ten or more counts. The read ends 3 residues early relative to the CDR3; the germline J gene fills the gap. The chain is built from TRBV7-9 and TRBJ1-1; maybe TRBD1 (6 bases). Germline V gene sequence: CDR1 SEHNR, CDR2 FQNEAQ (reference sequence). The V gene lost 3 bases and the J gene lost 1 base, with 12 bases spanning the gap. The CDR3 runs to 15 residues. The chain's CDR3 is CASSLADRSNTEAFF. Incomplete CDR3 DNA: TGTGCCAGCAGCTTGGCGGACAGATCGAACACTGAA.

This clone came up many times. The read terminates 3 residues before the CDR3 end, so the remaining end is supplied by the germline J gene. The chain is built from TRBV5-5 and TRBJ1-2; D perhaps matches TRBD1 (5 bases). V dropped 4 bases and J dropped 4 bases, with 17 bases sitting between them. Germline values: CDR1 SGHKS, CDR2 YYEKEE (reference sequence). The CDR3 consists of 15 residues. Here the CDR3 reads CASSRGVGSTYGYTF. The CDR3 bases that were read are TGTGCCAGCAGCCGGGGGGTGGGCAGTACCTATGGC.

This clone was seen many times. The CDR3 end is not reached by the read, which stops 3 residues before it; the germline J gene fills it in. The sample contains more than one DNA sequence encoding this CDR3. V and J are TRBV5-1 and TRBJ2-1; 10 bases map to TRBD1. The CDR3 is 15 amino acids. Trimming took 3 bases from V and 2 from J; bases not matched to a gene: 2. The V gene's germline CDR1 is SGHRS and CDR2 YFSETQ. This chain's CDR3 is CASSSGQGAYNEQFF. CDR3 DNA, as far as it was read: TGCGCCAGCAGCTCAGGACAGGGGGCCTACAATGAG.

This clone was counted ten times or more. The CDR3 bases that were read are TGCGCCAGCAGCTTGGTGCCTTGGACTAGCGGCTACAATGAG. Its translation is CASSLVPWTSGYNE. The whole CDR3 protein is CASSLVPWTSGYNEQFF. The rearrangement links TRBV5-1 to TRBJ2-1; TRBD2 aligns across 10 bases. The DNA ends 3 residues before the CDR3 does, and the rest of the CDR3 is filled in from the germline J gene. The CDR3 has 17 residues. Germline V CDR1 and CDR2: SGHRS, YFSETQ. V shed 0 bases and J 3 bases; nucleotides not matched to a gene: 6.

This clone was detected many times. The read ends 3 residues before the CDR3 terminus; that terminus is restored from the germline J gene. The genes are TRBV5-4 and TRBJ2-5; maybe TRBD2 (6 bases). There are 15 residues in the CDR3. V was shortened by 4 bases and J by 4 bases, with 17 bases between the two germline ends. Looked up from germline, CDR1 is SGHNT and CDR2 is YYREEE (reference sequence). CDR3: CASSPSVTSGETQYF. The CDR3 bases that were read are TGTGCCAGCAGCCCCTCCGTGACTAGTGGAGAGACC.

This clone was counted ten times or more. The CDR3 extends 3 residues past the end of the read, so its final part is completed from the germline J gene. V is TRBV4-1 and J is TRBJ1-5; D remains ambiguous. The CDR3 extends over 16 amino acids. Germline CDR1 and CDR2: MGHRA and YSYEKL. V shed 4 bases and J shed 4 bases, with 17 bases lying between them. The CDR3 DNA, read in part, is TGCGCCAGCAGCCTGGACTTAACGCAGGTTAATCAGCCC. This codes for CASSLDLTQVNQP. The CDR3 as a whole reads CASSLDLTQVNQPQHF.

This clone has a count of ten or more. The read ends 3 residues early relative to the CDR3; the germline J gene fills the gap. J is TRBJ2-1 and V is TRBV12-3 or TRBV12-4, with 7 nucleotides matching TRBD1. This CDR3 is built from 16 residues. Unmatched junction bases numbered 7, after V lost 5 bases and J lost 0 bases. Partial CDR3 DNA: TGTGCCAGCAGTCTAGGGGACAGCAGCTCCTACAATGAG. This sequence encodes CASSLGDSSSYNE. The whole CDR3 sequence reads CASSLGDSSSYNEQFF.

This clone was observed at least ten times. The DNA read from the CDR3 is TGTGCCAGCAGTTCCGTGACTAGCGCCCGGGAGACC. Translated: CASSSVTSARET. The whole CDR3 is CASSSVTSARETQYF. V gene TRBV6-2 or TRBV6-3 combines with J gene TRBJ2-5; 8 bases fit TRBD2. The CDR3 is cut off 3 residues early in the read; its end comes from the germline J gene. This CDR3 comprises 15 residues. Germline CDR1 is MNHEY and CDR2 is SVGEGT. The trim removed 4 bases at V and 5 bases at J, leaving 9 bases unmatched.

This clone was counted at least ten times. The read terminates 3 residues ahead of where the CDR3 ends, so the germline J gene completes it. The rearrangement uses TRBV29-1 and TRBJ2-2, with TRBD1 matching 9 bases. The J segment lost 7 bases and the V segment lost 7 bases, leaving 10 bases of the junction unmatched. CDR3 length equals 14 residues. In germline, CDR1 is SQVTM, CDR2 ANQGSEA. The chain's CDR3 is CSAGDRAIDGELFF. The covered CDR3 bases are TGCAGCGCGGGGGACAGGGCTATCGACGGGGAG.